This T cell receptor (beta chain) comes out of a study of cytomegalovirus exposure and HLA in healthy donors. Notes on the study in general: A previous analysis found most TCR beta V segments productive roughly 87% or roughly 30% of the time.

Primers included in the PCR were 60 Vbeta and 13 Jbeta primers. The method was immunoSEQ multiplex PCR; TCRdb's version includes in-frame clones alone and lacks a portion of them. The sample shows about 130,000 clones, around 80% of them seen only once. The CDR3 length is 14 residues. Trimming cost V 4 bases and J 3 bases; bases outside gene matches: 6. From germline, CDR1 is SGHNT and CDR2 YYREEE (reference sequence). As regards this clone: Its cognate antigen is unknown. Since no conserved phenylalanine or tryptophan closes the CDR3, a read error is the likely cause.

J is TRBJ1-1 and V is TRBV5-4; TRBD1 matches 7 bases. Sequencing was performed on PBMCs. The receptor's source is a female donor in good health and CMV-seronegative. CDR3 protein: CASSLRQGDTEAFL. CDR3 sequence (DNA): TGTGCCAGCAGCCTCCGACAGGGTGACACTGAAGCTTTCCTT.